The rows below give T cell receptor beta chains drawn from one sample of a study of T cells in narcolepsy. Using immunoSEQ multiplex PCR, the repertoire was profiled, and TCRdb retains in-frame clones only, with some absent. This sample has tens of thousands of clones; 87% occur once, and the top ten carry around 0.86%. Sequenced material: CD45RA- memory CD4+ T cells from PBMCs. Every receptor here comes from a human donor with narcolepsy. The CDR3 runs from the conserved cysteine through the conserved F or W. The order of the fields is D gene, clone size, J gene, V gene, CDR3 protein, CDR3 DNA. A D gene is named only where the DNA matches it firmly. Expanded clones are given a class, and other clones once, few, many or no size at all.

>.|.|TRBJ1-4|TRBV4-3
CASSHATQGWNEKLFF
TGCGCCAGCAGCCACGCCACACAGGGTTGGAATGAAAAACTGTTTTTT
>TRBD2|.|TRBJ2-3|TRBV7-2
CASRLRGSAAGDGTQYF
TGTGCCAGCAGACTACGGGGGTCCGCAGCGGGAGATGGTACGCAGTATTTT
>.|.|TRBJ1-2|TRBV27
CASSLFGRDYGYTF
TGTGCCAGCAGTTTATTCGGCAGGGACTATGGCTACACCTTC
>.|.|TRBJ2-7|TRBV6-1
CASSERIVYEQYF
TGTGCCAGCAGTGAACGTATCGTCTACGAGCAGTACTTC
>TRBD2|.|TRBJ2-1|TRBV2
CASRTGTSPLNEQFF
TGTGCCAGCAGAACCGGGACTAGCCCTCTCAATGAGCAGTTCTTC
>.|.|TRBJ2-5|TRBV7-9
CASSSVRGEETQYF
TGTGCCAGCAGCTCCGTGAGGGGGGAAGAGACCCAGTACTTC
>.|.|TRBJ1-3|TRBV28
CASSPPPGGNTIYF
TGTGCCAGCAGTCCACCCCCGGGTGGAAACACCATATATTTT
>TRBD1|.|TRBJ2-1|TRBV19
CASSRQGYNEQFF
TGTGCCAGTAGCCGACAGGGCTACAATGAGCAGTTCTTC
>.|.|TRBJ2-1|TRBV28
CASRGGGSYSYNEQFF
TGTGCCAGCAGGGGGGGCGGGTCCTACTCCTACAATGAGCAGTTCTTC
>.|.|TRBJ2-1|TRBV30
CAWSRPSAFPSYNEQFF
TGTGCCTGGAGTCGACCTTCAGCCTTCCCCTCCTACAATGAGCAGTTCTTC
>TRBD1|.|TRBJ1-1|TRBV4-3
CASSQVGRGLTEAFF
TGCGCCAGCAGCCAAGTGGGGAGGGGGCTCACTGAAGCTTTCTTT
>.|.|TRBJ2-3|TRBV14
CASSQNLAGTDTQYF
TGTGCCAGCAGCCAAAATCTCGCCGGCACAGATACGCAGTATTTT
>.|.|TRBJ1-1|TRBV5-1
CASPPRDEGAFF
TGCGCCAGCCCCCCCCGGGACGAGGGAGCTTTCTTT
>.|few|TRBJ1-2|TRBV19
CASSIARNEGYTF
TGTGCCAGTAGTATCGCCCGTAACGAAGGCTACACCTTC
>TRBD1|.|TRBJ2-7|TRBV7-9
CASSLFGTGANYGGEQYF
TGTGCCAGCAGTCTTTTCGGGACAGGGGCCAACTACGGGGGCGAGCAGTACTTC
>TRBD1|.|TRBJ2-1|TRBV27
CASRVDREPYNEQFF
TGTGCCAGCAGGGTAGACAGGGAACCATACAATGAGCAGTTCTTC
>.|.|TRBJ1-2|TRBV11-3
CASSQRGGLYTF
TGTGCCAGCAGCCAGAGGGGGGGCCTCTACACCTTC
>.|.|TRBJ2-2|TRBV9
CASSVPLGHQNTGELFF
TGTGCCAGCAGCGTCCCTCTGGGACACCAGAACACCGGGGAGCTGTTTTTT
>.|.|TRBJ2-3|TRBV5-1
CASSLAQSSTDTQYF
TGCGCCAGCAGCTTGGCCCAGTCTAGCACAGATACGCAGTATTTT
>.|.|TRBJ1-5|TRBV15
CATSRDSHDQPQHF
TGTGCCACCAGCAGAGACTCACACGATCAGCCCCAGCATTTT
>TRBD2|.|TRBJ2-5|TRBV7-2
CASSLAWGGTGEQYF
TGTGCCAGCAGCTTAGCCTGGGGGGGTACGGGAGAGCAGTACTTC
>.|.|TRBJ2-1|TRBV6-6
CASRVLDNEQFF
TGTGCCAGCAGAGTTCTTGACAATGAGCAGTTCTTC
>.|.|TRBJ2-1|TRBV28
CASSSPVYYNEQFF
TGTGCCAGCAGTTCCCCCGTCTACTACAATGAGCAGTTCTTC
>TRBD1|.|TRBJ2-3|TRBV30
CAWSGRQGMGTQYF
TGTGCCTGGAGCGGACGACAGGGGATGGGTACGCAGTATTTT
>TRBD1|.|TRBJ1-6|TRBV28
CASRPSKGAGGLPLHF
TGTGCCAGCAGACCCTCTAAGGGGGCAGGAGGGTTACCCCTCCACTTT
>.|.|TRBJ1-2|TRBV5-1
CASSTGRPPYTF
TGCGCCAGCAGCACCGGTAGGCCACCCTACACCTTC
>TRBD2|.|TRBJ2-4|TRBV9
CASSVGPAGVENIQYF
TGTGCCAGCAGCGTAGGGCCAGCGGGAGTGGAAAACATTCAGTACTTC
>TRBD1|.|TRBJ1-6|TRBV6-6
CASSRGTASYNSPLHF
TGTGCCAGCAGTCGCGGGACAGCCTCCTATAATTCACCCCTCCACTTT
>.|.|TRBJ2-5|TRBV5-8
CASSLGRRDLGGETQYF
TGTGCCAGCAGCTTGGGCCGCCGGGACTTAGGAGGGGAGACCCAGTACTTC
>.|.|TRBJ1-2|TRBV28
CASSLVAAGDGYTF
TGTGCCAGCAGTTTAGTGGCGGCGGGGGATGGCTACACCTTC
>.|.|TRBJ1-1|TRBV4-1
CASRSRTANTEAFF
TGCGCCAGCAGGAGCCGGACGGCGAACACTGAAGCTTTCTTT
>.|.|TRBJ2-5|TRBV29-1
CSVEGGEGAVGYF
TGCAGCGTTGAAGGAGGGGAGGGGGCCGTAGGGTACTTC
>.|.|TRBJ2-7|TRBV28
CASSSPGAASYEQYF
TGTGCCAGCTCCTCTCCGGGGGCGGCGTCCTACGAGCAGTACTTC
>.|.|TRBJ1-4|TRBV2
CASSESAGANEKLFF
TGTGCCAGCAGTGAATCCGCAGGGGCTAATGAAAAACTGTTTTTT
>.|.|TRBJ1-2|TRBV6-1
CASSEADLNYGYTF
TGTGCCAGCAGTGAAGCGGACCTTAACTATGGCTACACCTTC
>.|.|TRBJ1-4|TRBV4-2
CASSQTGAGEKLFF
TGTGCCAGCAGCCAGACAGGCGCAGGGGAAAAACTGTTTTTT
>TRBD1|.|TRBJ2-5|TRBV27
CASSPDRERETQYF
TGTGCCAGCAGTCCCGACAGGGAAAGGGAGACCCAGTACTTC
>.|.|TRBJ2-7|TRBV2
CASSVGSREQYF
TGTGCCAGCAGTGTCGGGTCGCGCGAGCAGTACTTC
>.|.|TRBJ2-1|TRBV18
CASSPQGFANEQFF
TGTGCCAGCTCACCACAGGGTTTTGCCAATGAGCAGTTCTTC
>TRBD2|.|TRBJ2-3|TRBV7-3
CASSSVAGGRTDTQYF
TGTGCCAGCAGCTCGGTAGCGGGGGGGCGCACAGATACGCAGTATTTT
>.|.|TRBJ2-7|TRBV11-3
CASSLVTGEQYF
TGTGCCAGCAGCTTAGTCACAGGCGAGCAGTACTTC
>.|.|TRBJ2-3|TRBV4-3
CASSQGGQPADTQYF
TGCGCCAGCAGCCAAGGGGGCCAGCCGGCAGATACGCAGTATTTT
>TRBD2|.|TRBJ2-1|TRBV2
CASSLALDEQFF
TGTGCCAGCTCACTAGCGTTAGATGAGCAGTTCTTC
>.|once|TRBJ2-5|TRBV11-3
CASSLAGGEVETQYF
TGTGCCAGCAGCTTAGCTGGAGGGGAGGTAGAGACCCAGTACTTC
>.|.|TRBJ1-4|TRBV5-1
CASSLAGSTNEKLFF
TGCGCCAGCAGCTTGGCGGGCTCCACCAATGAAAAACTGTTTTTT
>.|.|TRBJ2-3|TRBV28
CASSSTREADTQYF
TGTGCCAGCAGTAGCACCAGGGAAGCAGATACGCAGTATTTT
>.|.|TRBJ2-3|TRBV27
CASSLWGRDTQYF
TGTGCCAGCAGTCTTTGGGGCCGAGATACGCAGTATTTT
>TRBD2|once|TRBJ2-7|TRBV2
CASQSGGLSSEQYF
TGTGCCAGCCAATCGGGGGGTCTTTCCAGCGAGCAGTACTTC
>TRBD2|.|TRBJ2-5|TRBV7-8
CASSLEEGRGTQYF
TGTGCCAGCAGCTTAGAGGAAGGGAGGGGGACCCAGTACTTC
>.|.|TRBJ1-2|TRBV2
CASGGHPVGYTF
TGTGCCAGCGGGGGACACCCCGTCGGCTACACCTTC
>TRBD2|.|TRBJ2-2|TRBV4-3
CASSRKGTSGRDHTGELFF
TGCGCCAGCAGCCGAAAAGGGACTAGCGGGAGGGATCACACCGGGGAGCTGTTTTTT
>TRBD1|few|TRBJ1-6|TRBV28
CASRPRDRGFSPLHF
TGTGCCAGCAGGCCCCGGGACAGGGGTTTCTCACCCCTCCACTTT
>.|.|TRBJ2-7|TRBV18
CASSPGTVTYEQYF
TGTGCCAGCTCACCCGGGACGGTTACCTACGAGCAGTACTTC
>TRBD1|.|TRBJ1-4|TRBV5-4
CASSLVPTGWGATNEKLFF
TGTGCCAGCAGCTTGGTCCCGACAGGGTGGGGGGCAACTAATGAAAAACTGTTTTTT
>.|.|TRBJ1-1|TRBV28
CASQTNQGNTEAFF
TGTGCCAGCCAGACGAACCAGGGGAACACTGAAGCTTTCTTT
>TRBD2|.|TRBJ2-3|TRBV11-2
CASSLGVAGGGTDTQYF
TGTGCCAGCAGCTTAGGAGTGGCGGGAGGCGGAACAGATACGCAGTATTTT
>.|.|TRBJ2-3|TRBV12-5
CASEFVYTQYF
TGTGCTAGTGAGTTCGTGTATACGCAGTATTTT
>.|.|TRBJ1-3|TRBV9
CASSVGGTAGNTIYF
TGTGCCAGCAGCGTAGGCGGGACGGCTGGAAACACCATATATTTT
>.|.|TRBJ2-4|TRBV7-2
CASSLPELGKNIQYF
TGTGCCAGCAGCTTACCCGAGCTTGGCAAAAACATTCAGTACTTC